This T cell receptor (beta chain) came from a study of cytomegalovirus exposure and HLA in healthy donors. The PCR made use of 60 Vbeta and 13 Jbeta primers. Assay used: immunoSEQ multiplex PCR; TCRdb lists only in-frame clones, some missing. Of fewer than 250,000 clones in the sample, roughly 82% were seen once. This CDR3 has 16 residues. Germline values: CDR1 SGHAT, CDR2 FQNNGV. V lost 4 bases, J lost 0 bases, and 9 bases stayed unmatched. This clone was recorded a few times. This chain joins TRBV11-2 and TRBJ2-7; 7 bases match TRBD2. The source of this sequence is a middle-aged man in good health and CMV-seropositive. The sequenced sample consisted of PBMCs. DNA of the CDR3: TGTGCCAGCAGCTGGGCCCCTAGCGGTAGCTCCTACGAGCAGTACTTC. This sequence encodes CASSWAPSGSSYEQYF. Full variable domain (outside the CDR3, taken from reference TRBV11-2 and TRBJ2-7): EAGVAQSPRYKIIEKRQSVAFWCNPISGHATLYWYQQILGQGPKLLIQFQNNGVVDDSQLPKDRFSAERLKGVDSTLKIQPAKLEDSAVYLCASSWAPSGSSYEQYFGPGTRLTVT.